The sample holds a few counts of the clone carrying this TCR beta chain. What it binds is unknown. The data belong to a study of T-cell reconstitution after alpha-beta-depleted transplantation in children. Preparing the TCRbeta library involved the use of unique molecular identifiers. TCRdb called the PCR reads again in MiXCR, with one record for every CDR3 protein. The sample holds around 440,000 distinct CDR3 sequences; roughly a tenth are singletons and the top ten take around 2.2%. CDR1 and CDR2 (germline): DFQATT, SNEGSKA (reference sequence). Trimming pared 3 bases from V and 4 bases from J, leaving 25 bases between. This CDR3 has 18 residues. Findings of the study overall: Surviving thymic progenitors and recipient T cells were the source of high TCRbeta diversity at day 60 in some patients. Expanded graft clones, several hundred of them, were reportedly the source of alpha-beta T cells about two months after transplant. Among T cells one year after transplant, newly produced cells accounted for most counts and diversity.

This chain uses TRBV20-1 with TRBJ2-1; possible D gene TRBD2, 7 bases. Source: PBMCs, taken before TCRalphabeta/CD19-depleted stem cell transplant. The TCR sequence derives from a child aged 2 to 10 with inherited bone marrow failure, due to receive a stem cell transplant. CDR3 nucleotide sequence: TGCAGTGCTAGGGGAGACCACCCTACCCGGGGGGCATACAATGAGCAGTTCTTC. It encodes CSARGDHPTRGAYNEQFF.